This TCR beta chain was identified during a study of T cells after yellow fever vaccination. This clonotype was seen repeatedly, ten times or more. TCRdb reanalysed the 5' RACE reads using MiXCR and keeps one entry per CDR3 protein. The sample contains 100,000 to 150,000 distinct CDR3 sequences, about 7% of which appear only once. This receptor was obtained from a man younger than 35 who received the YFV17D yellow fever vaccine. Sequenced material: CD4+ T cells sorted from PBMCs, taken less than 11 days after the first yellow fever vaccination.

The CDR3 nucleotides are TGTGCCAGCAGCACAAGACAGGGACCCGATGAGCAGTTCTTC. It is translated as CASSTRQGPDEQFF. The chain joins TRBV5-4 to TRBJ2-1; 7 bases are a match to TRBD1. CDR1 SGHNT and CDR2 YYREEE come from the germline V gene (reference sequence). The trim removed 4 bases at V and 8 bases at J, leaving 9 bases unmatched. The CDR3 spans 14 residues.